This T cell receptor (beta chain) was sequenced for a study of OX40 agonist ivuxolimab in advanced cancers. Background on the study: A partial response was reached by three patients: one with hepatocellular carcinoma and two with cutaneous melanoma. Study conclusions and caveats: There were, on average, more expanded clones in CD8+ T cells than in CD4+. Among the lowest levels of clonal expansion were found in partial responders at 0.1-3.0 mg/kg.

As for this clone: Its antigen is currently unknown.

The assay was immunoSEQ multiplex PCR, and TCRdb's table has in-frame clones only and misses some. The sample yields under 100,000 clones, around four fifths seen once. V lost 0 bases and J 9 bases, leaving 25 bases between the germline ends. Germline V gives CDR1 SGDLS, CDR2 YYNGEE. This CDR3 contains 19 residues. J is TRBJ2-6 and V is TRBV9, with D tentatively TRBD2 (7 bases). The clonotype was recovered from an adult with an advanced solid tumor such as melanoma, head and neck, liver or kidney cancer. Sequencing was performed on CD4+ or CD8+ T cells sorted from blood, taken in a trial of the OX40 agonist ivuxolimab. The CDR3 DNA sequence: TGTGCCAGCAGCGTAGACGGCGGGGGCGCCTCTCTGGTTGGCAACGTCCTGACTTTC. Amino acids: CASSVDGGGASLVGNVLTF.